Given below is one T cell receptor beta chain in context. Its antigen is currently unknown. The germline V gene has CDR1 GTSNPN and CDR2 SVGIG (reference sequence). The CDR3 sequence is 14 residues long. V was shortened by 3 bases and J by 3 bases, with 15 bases between the two germline ends. Next came a second PCR, run for about 6 to 12 cycles, which used a sample-barcoded 5' primer along with a J-beta primer mix. TCRdb re-analysed the 5' RACE reads in MiXCR, keeping a single row per CDR3 protein. The sample gives approximately 730,000 distinct CDR3 sequences, roughly 45% of which show up once; under 25% is in the top ten. The source of the sample is a study of blood T cells in healthy people across ages. General study findings and limits: Changes seen in expanded clonotypes were possibly confounded by donor CMV status left unknown. Strong correlation linked observed beta diversity and percent naive T cells. The long-lived group displayed more naive CD4+ cells, plus higher diversity, than the aged donors did.

The chain couples TRBV30 to TRBJ2-7; unclear D gene. Sample: blood. This receptor was taken from a woman aged 55-70 years in good health. Written as DNA, the CDR3 is TGTGCCTGGAGGCCTAGTGGTCTTGGCTACGAGCAGTACTTC. Protein product: CAWRPSGLGYEQYF.